Below, 30 T cell receptor beta chains from the same sample are listed, as sequenced in a study of blood T cell repertoires in COVID-19. Assay: immunoSEQ multiplex PCR; the TCRdb copy retains only in-frame clones and omits some. The sample lists more than 85,000 clones, about 78% occurring once. Sequenced material: peripheral blood. The receptor source for this set is a human donor in a cohort sampled during active or convalescent COVID-19.

The V and J genes are TRBV29-1 and TRBJ2-3; a possible D gene is TRBD2 (5 bases). Germline CDR1 is SQVTM and CDR2 is ANQGSEA. V was cut by 6 bases and J by 6 bases, with 16 bases left in between. The CDR3 has 13 amino acids. CDR3 amino acids: CSVPGGLWDTQYF. The CDR3 DNA reads as TGCAGCGTGCCGGGCGGACTGTGGGATACGCAGTATTTT.

V is TRBV19 and J is TRBJ2-7, with 10 bases fitting TRBD1. V lost 4 bases and J lost 4; bases outside the gene matches: 4. From germline, CDR1 is LNHDA and CDR2 SQIVND (reference sequence). The CDR3 sequence is 14 residues long. Here the CDR3 reads CASSTPGQGYEQYF. DNA of the CDR3: TGTGCCAGTAGTACCCCGGGACAGGGGTACGAGCAGTACTTC. The whole variable domain, filled in from reference TRBV19 and TRBJ2-7, reads DGGITQSPKYLFRKEGQNVTLSCEQNLNHDAMYWYRQDPGQGLRLIYYSQIVNDFQKGDIAEGYSVSREKKESFPLTVTSAQKNPTAFYLCASSTPGQGYEQYFGPGTRLTVT.

The rearrangement uses TRBV6-5 and TRBJ2-3, with 7 bases fitting TRBD2. CDR1 is MNHEY, CDR2 SVGAGI, per germline. The CDR3 spans 12 residues. The trim removed 6 bases at V and 7 bases at J, leaving 4 bases unmatched. The CDR3 reads CASRPSGNTQYF. The CDR3 bases are TGTGCCAGCAGACCGAGCGGGAATACGCAGTATTTT.

CDR3 sequence: CASSRTGNYGYTF. The DNA for the CDR3 is TGTGCCAGCAGCCGCACAGGAAACTATGGCTACACCTTC. V is TRBV7-8 and J is TRBJ1-2, with a possible D match to TRBD1 (5 bases). The germline CDR1 and CDR2 sequences are SGHVS and FQNEAQ. V lost 5 bases, J lost 2 bases, and 9 bases lay in between. This CDR3 is built from 13 residues. Full variable domain (outside the CDR3, taken from reference TRBV7-8 and TRBJ1-2): GAGVSQSPRYKVAKRGQDVALRCDPISGHVSLFWYQQALGQGPEFLTYFQNEAQLDKSGLPSDRFFAERPEGSVSTLKIQRTQQEDSAVYLCASSRTGNYGYTFGSGTRLTVV.

The table lists this clone with a few counts. This chain links TRBV10-3 with TRBJ1-2; tentatively, D is TRBD1 (5 bases). CDR3 length equals 16 residues. Germline V gene data show CDR1 as ENHRY and CDR2 as SYGVKD. Trimming pared 4 bases from V and 4 bases from J, leaving 19 bases between. Here the CDR3 DNA reads TGTGCCATCAGTGTAACAGCACAAGGGGCGTCCTATGGCTACACCTTC. Translating gives CAISVTAQGASYGYTF.

The V and J genes are TRBV13 and TRBJ2-3; the D gene is possibly TRBD2 (5 bases). Trimming removed 7 bases from V and 6 bases from J, with 23 bases in between. Germline V gene lookup returns CDR1 PRHDT and CDR2 FYEKMQ (reference sequence). The CDR3 spans 16 residues. CDR3 protein: CASTPGRGSRVDTQYF. DNA of the CDR3: TGTGCCAGCACCCCAGGACGCGGGTCGCGAGTGGATACGCAGTATTTT.

CDR3 amino acids: CASSPFSGGYNEQFF. In nucleotides, the CDR3 is TGTGCCAGCTCACCATTCAGCGGGGGCTACAATGAGCAGTTCTTC. The J gene is TRBJ2-1, the V gene TRBV18, with 8 positions matching TRBD2. The trim removed 2 bases at V and 3 bases at J, leaving 3 bases unmatched. Germline V gene sequence: CDR1 KGHSH, CDR2 LQKENI. This CDR3 is 15 amino acids long.

The chain uses TRBV4-2 and TRBJ2-2; 12 positions agree with TRBD2. The CDR3 is 20 residues long. V shed 0 bases, J shed 6 bases, and the junction held 14 bases outside the gene matches. From germline, CDR1 is LGHNA and CDR2 YNFKEQ. The CDR3 reads CASSQDSLAGGVPFAGELFF. CDR3 coding DNA: TGTGCCAGCAGCCAAGACAGTCTAGCGGGAGGGGTACCGTTCGCCGGGGAGCTGTTTTTT.

The rearrangement links TRBV5-1 to TRBJ2-1; 7 nucleotides agree with TRBD2. CDR3 length equals 11 residues. Germline lookup yields CDR1 SGHRS and CDR2 YFSETQ. Unmatched junction bases numbered 5, after V lost 7 bases and J lost 10 bases. The CDR3 loop reads CASGDYREQFF. The DNA for the CDR3 is TGCGCCAGCGGGGACTATAGGGAGCAGTTCTTC.

The chain joins TRBV4-3 to TRBJ2-1; 11 bases agree with TRBD2. The CDR3 is 17 amino acids. V was clipped by 0 bases and J by 6 bases; unmatched bases: 7. Per germline, CDR1 LGHNA and CDR2 YSLEER. The CDR3 DNA follows: TGCGCCAGCAGCCAAGATTGGGGGCTAGCGGGAGGCAATGAGCAGTTCTTC. It yields the protein CASSQDWGLAGGNEQFF.

The rearrangement links TRBV14 to TRBJ2-1; TRBD2 aligns across 9 bases. The J segment lost 7 bases and the V segment lost 8 bases, leaving 15 bases of the junction unmatched. The CDR3 extends over 16 amino acids. Germline loops: CDR1 SGHDN, CDR2 FVKESK. The DNA for the CDR3 is TGTGCCAGCGCACCCCAGGGACTAGCCTGGAGGAATGAGCAGTTCTTC. It translates to CASAPQGLAWRNEQFF.

This chain joins TRBV18 and TRBJ1-1, with 9 bases that match TRBD1. Germline CDR1 reads KGHSH; CDR2 reads LQKENI. The CDR3 runs 14 residues. V lost 5 bases to trimming and J lost 1 base; unmatched junction nucleotides: 2. CDR3 in DNA: TGTGCCAGCTCAACGGACAGGGGGAACACTGAAGCTTTCTTT. Residues: CASSTDRGNTEAFF.

The V gene is TRBV2, the J gene TRBJ1-4; TRBD1 aligns across 8 bases. Germline V gives CDR1 SNHLY, CDR2 FYNNEI. This CDR3 has 14 residues. Trimming at V came to 3 bases and at J to 5 bases, leaving 2 bases not matched to a gene. Here the CDR3 DNA reads TGTGCCAGCAGTGACAGGGGGCGGAATGAAAAACTGTTTTTT. It yields the protein CASSDRGRNEKLFF. Filled out from reference TRBV2 and TRBJ1-4, the complete variable domain reads EPEVTQTPSHQVTQMGQEVILRCVPISNHLYFYWYRQILGQKVEFLVSFYNNEISEKSEIFDDQFSVERPDGSNFTLKIRSTKLEDSAMYFCASSDRGRNEKLFFGSGTQLSVL.

The count of this clone is one. CDR3 DNA: TGTGCCATCAGTGAAGCAGCGGGAGCGGTTGAGCAGTTCTTC. Protein: CAISEAAGAVEQFF. The chain recombines TRBV10-3 with TRBJ2-1, with 8 bases lining up with TRBD2. The CDR3 totals 14 residues. Per the germline V gene, CDR1 is ENHRY and CDR2 is SYGVKD. The trim removed 3 bases at V and 9 bases at J, leaving 7 bases unmatched.

CDR3 in amino acids: CASSLGSGGAYNEQFF. The CDR3 region has the DNA TGTGCCAGCAGTTTAGGGTCGGGAGGAGCCTACAATGAGCAGTTCTTC. The V gene is TRBV27, the J gene TRBJ2-1, with 7 nucleotides matching TRBD2. With 2 bases clipped from V and 2 bases from J, the junction kept 6 bases outside the gene matches. This CDR3 spans 16 amino acids. The germline gives CDR1 MNHEY, CDR2 SMNVEV (reference sequence).

V usage is TRBV19 and J usage is TRBJ2-5; 14 nucleotides match TRBD2. The CDR3 sequence is 18 residues long. CDR1 and CDR2 (germline): LNHDA, SQIVND (reference sequence). The V and J ends lost 4 bases and 5 bases, in that order; junction bases with no gene match: 12. The chain's CDR3 is CASSSPGTSGRRVETQYF. In nucleotides, the CDR3 is TGTGCCAGTAGTAGCCCCGGGACTAGCGGGAGAAGGGTGGAGACCCAGTACTTC.

The V gene is TRBV18, the J gene TRBJ1-4; D remains unclear. With 3 bases removed from V and 12 bases from J, the gap between germline ends came to 17 bases. This CDR3 has 14 amino acids. The germline gives CDR1 KGHSH, CDR2 LQKENI. DNA of the CDR3: TGTGCCAGCTCACCGATAGCCGAGGACGGGGAACTGTTTTTT. Encoded protein: CASSPIAEDGELFF.

V is TRBV7-3 and J is TRBJ2-2, with a possible D match to TRBD2 (6 bases). Per the germline V gene, CDR1 is SGHTA and CDR2 is FQGTGA. V dropped 6 bases and J dropped 4 bases, with 12 bases sitting between them. The CDR3 has 14 residues. The chain's CDR3 is CASSAYGGTGELFF. The CDR3 region has the DNA TGTGCCAGCAGTGCGTACGGGGGCACCGGGGAGCTGTTTTTT.

The chain has TRBV5-4 and TRBJ2-5; 9 bases are a match to TRBD1. The CDR3 covers 15 residues. Per the germline V gene, CDR1 is SGHNT and CDR2 is YYREEE (reference sequence). V was pared by 3 bases and J by 5 bases, with 8 bases of the junction left unmatched. CDR3 amino acids: CASSSRTGDVETQYF. The CDR3 DNA reads as TGTGCCAGCAGCTCCCGGACAGGGGATGTGGAGACCCAGTACTTC. The full variable domain, rest sourced from reference TRBV5-4 and TRBJ2-5, is ETGVTQSPTHLIKTRGQQVTLRCSSQSGHNTVSWYQQALGQGPQFIFQYYREEENGRGNFPPRFSGLQFPNYSSELNVNALELDDSALYLCASSSRTGDVETQYFGPGTRLLVL.

This clone came up a few times. The chain uses TRBV5-4 and TRBJ1-2, with D possibly TRBD1 on 5 matching bases. V shed 1 base and J shed 3 bases, with 10 bases lying between them. The CDR3 sequence is 14 residues long. The germline gives CDR1 SGHNT, CDR2 YYREEE (reference sequence). CDR3 loop: CASSLSGDYYGYTF. The CDR3 DNA is TGTGCCAGCAGCTTGTCGGGGGACTACTATGGCTACACCTTC.

This clone was detected only a few times. The chain uses TRBV6-1 and TRBJ1-5; 7 bases line up with TRBD1. Trimming removed 1 base from V and 7 bases from J; junction bases left unmatched: 10. This CDR3 has 16 residues. Germline assignment: CDR1 MNHNS and CDR2 SASEGT. The CDR3 DNA reads as TGTGCCAGCAGTGAAGTGTGGCGGTCACAGGGGCAGCCCCAGCATTTT. Protein product: CASSEVWRSQGQPQHF.

This chain uses TRBV5-4 with TRBJ1-4, with 7 bases matching TRBD1. The CDR3 is 17 residues long. The ends lost 9 bases at V and 2 bases at J; junction bases unmatched: 16. Germline CDR1 reads SGHNT; CDR2 reads YYREEE (reference sequence). This chain's CDR3 is CATISDRVGDTNEKLFF. CDR3 bases: TGTGCCACCATTTCCGACAGGGTAGGTGACACTAATGAAAAACTGTTTTTT.

CDR3 coding DNA: TGTGCCAGTAGTAGCCAACAAAGCGGTTCCACAGATACGCAGTATTTT. Translation gives CASSSQQSGSTDTQYF. The V call is TRBV19, the J call TRBJ2-3; D perhaps matches TRBD2 (5 bases). Trimming took off 4 bases at V and 2 bases at J, with 16 bases between the two ends. This CDR3 region has 16 residues. Per germline, CDR1 LNHDA and CDR2 SQIVND (reference sequence). Supplemented by reference TRBV19 and TRBJ2-3, the full variable domain reads DGGITQSPKYLFRKEGQNVTLSCEQNLNHDAMYWYRQDPGQGLRLIYYSQIVNDFQKGDIAEGYSVSREKKESFPLTVTSAQKNPTAFYLCASSSQQSGSTDTQYFGPGTRLTVL.

The chain employs TRBV11-2 and TRBJ1-1, with 8 bases aligning to TRBD1. CDR3 length: 12 residues. CDR1 and CDR2 from the germline V gene are SGHAT and FQNNGV. J was trimmed by 11 bases and V by 5 bases; bases with no gene match: 7. The CDR3 DNA is TGTGCCAGCAGCCCGACAGGGGATCATGCTTTCTTT. As protein: CASSPTGDHAFF.

The rearrangement joins TRBV27 to TRBJ2-2; 10 nucleotides line up with TRBD2. CDR3 length: 15 amino acids. Germline CDR1 reads MNHEY; CDR2 reads SMNVEV (reference sequence). V shed 8 bases and J 5 bases; nucleotides not matched to a gene: 8. The DNA of the CDR3 is TGTGCCAGCGCTCTAGCGGGGGCGGGGACCGGGGAGCTGTTTTTT. It specifies CASALAGAGTGELFF.

The chain links TRBV5-6 to TRBJ2-5, with D unresolved. CDR1 is SGHDT, CDR2 YYEEEE, per germline. The CDR3 consists of 15 residues. The V end was cut by 0 bases, the J end by 3 bases, with 12 bases between. CDR3 DNA: TGTGCCAGCAGCTTGGCAGTGCGTGGAGAAGAGACCCAGTACTTC. As protein: CASSLAVRGEETQYF.

This rearrangement joins TRBV6-5 to TRBJ2-2; a weak D match, TRBD1 (5 bases). Deletions cut 5 bases from V and 1 base from J, with 11 bases between. The CDR3 spans 15 residues. CDR1 is MNHEY, CDR2 SVGAGI, per germline. In DNA, the CDR3 is TGTGCCAGCAGTCCTTCGGACAAGAACACCGGGGAGCTGTTTTTT. Its translation: CASSPSDKNTGELFF.

A single count supports this clone. V usage is TRBV5-1 and J usage is TRBJ1-1; the match to TRBD1 covers 7 bases. Germline V CDR1 and CDR2: SGHRS, YFSETQ. Germline trimming cut 4 bases from V and 1 base from J; bases unmatched to any gene: 7. This CDR3 region has 15 residues. The CDR3, as DNA: TGCGCCAGCAGCCTCCAGACAGGGTGGAACACTGAAGCTTTCTTT. Its protein is CASSLQTGWNTEAFF.

This clone was counted a few times. CDR3 in amino acids: CASSRSLRGDKWETQYF. In DNA, the CDR3 is TGTGCCAGCTCACGAAGTTTACGAGGGGACAAATGGGAGACCCAGTACTTC. The chain carries TRBV18 and TRBJ2-5; TRBD1 might be the D (6 bases). The V end was cut by 4 bases, the J end by 5 bases, with 23 bases between. Germline values: CDR1 KGHSH, CDR2 LQKENI. The CDR3 runs to 17 residues.

The chain joins TRBV4-1 to TRBJ2-1, with a weak D call TRBD2 (6 bases). Germline V gene lookup returns CDR1 MGHRA and CDR2 YSYEKL. The CDR3 has 16 amino acids. Trimming stripped 1 base from V and 3 bases from J, with 13 bases between. CDR3 loop: CASSQVYEGGYNEQFF. CDR3 coding DNA: TGCGCCAGCAGCCAAGTCTATGAGGGAGGCTACAATGAGCAGTTCTTC.